This T cell receptor beta chain was captured in a study of read filtering for tumor transcriptome and immune sequencing. About the research overall: After DNase treatment, RNA was made into whole-transcriptome libraries.

From roughly 400 ng of RNA, a library with molecular barcoded alpha/delta and beta/gamma adaptors was made. TCRdb analysed the reads with MiXCR anew, one entry per CDR3 protein. Of about 90,000 distinct CDR3 sequences listed, 9% to 15% are singletons. CDR1 is MNHNS and CDR2 is SASEGT in the germline V gene. V was trimmed by 1 base and J by 6 bases, leaving 8 bases between them. The length of the CDR3 is 13 residues. This rearrangement joins TRBV6-1 to TRBJ2-3, with no clear D. The sequencing sample was made of a population of CD138-negative cells sorted from bone marrow. This clonotype was sampled from a donor at least 40 years old with multiple myeloma. DNA for the CDR3: TGTGCCAGCAGTGAAGACGCTGGGGATACGCAGTATTTT. Translating it yields CASSEDAGDTQYF.